The present entry profiles one T cell receptor beta chain with its context. The data originate from a study of blood T cell repertoires in COVID-19. The overall study: Specimens from acute and convalescent COVID-19 originated in the United States, Italy and Spain. T cells, B-cell-depleted T cells, or PBMCs provided the cDNA or gDNA that served as material.

Looked up from germline, CDR1 is SGHDT and CDR2 is YYEEEE. The CDR3 contains 15 residues. The ends lost 7 bases at V and 2 bases at J; junction bases unmatched: 9. Per the study methods: Nucleated cell counts were estimated from reference gene primer amplification. Profiled with immunoSEQ multiplex PCR; TCRdb holds only in-frame clones, not every one. The V and J calls and clone size were taken over from that table, and D and trimming were inferred from the DNA. The data show about 210,000 clones, roughly four fifths seen once. The V call is TRBV5-6, the J call TRBJ2-1, with TRBD2 identical over 7 bases. The sequence derives from a woman between 45 and 60 years old with active or convalescent COVID-19. The source material was peripheral blood. The CDR3 reads CASCCGSGTYNEQFF. Written as DNA, the CDR3 is TGTGCCAGCTGCTGCGGGAGCGGAACCTACAATGAGCAGTTCTTC. Using reference TRBV5-6 and TRBJ2-1 for the parts outside the CDR3, the full variable domain is DAGVTQSPTHLIKTRGQQVTLRCSPKSGHDTVSWYQQALGQGPQFIFQYYEEEERQRGNFPDRFSGHQFPNYSSELNVNALLLGDSALYLCASCCGSGTYNEQFFGPGTRLTVL.